In its sample, the clone carrying this T cell receptor beta chain was seen once. Germline V gene data show CDR1 as LNHDA and CDR2 as SQIVND (reference sequence). The CDR3 totals 15 residues. With 6 bases clipped from V and 5 bases from J, the junction kept 10 bases outside the gene matches. This record comes from a study of blood T cell repertoires in COVID-19. Study in general: Acute and convalescent COVID-19 samples came from the United States, Italy and Spain. PBMCs, B-cell-depleted T cells, or T cells provided the cDNA or gDNA that made up the material.

In the original workflow: Estimation of nucleated cell counts relied on the amplification of reference gene primers. Libraries were prepared by immunoSEQ multiplex PCR; TCRdb keeps only in-frame clonotypes and omits some of them. From that table come the V and J calls and clone size; the DNA was used to work out D and trimming. Of some 72,000 clones detected, about 89% appear once; the ten largest clones hold about 5%. Material: peripheral blood. The rearrangement joins TRBV19 to TRBJ1-1; TRBD1 matches 9 bases. The sequence derives from a man over 45 with active or convalescent COVID-19. The CDR3 DNA reads TGTGCCAGTAGAGCCGGGACAGGGTTTAGTACTGAAGCTTTCTTT. Its translation: CASRAGTGFSTEAFF.